Presented here are 31 T cell receptor beta chains from one specimen sequenced in a study of brain metastases from non-small cell lung cancer. Sequencing was performed with immunoSEQ multiplex PCR; in TCRdb, only in-frame clones are kept and a portion is missing. The data contain about 400 clones, around nine tenths of them singletons. Material: primary lung tumor tissue. Every receptor here comes from a donor at least 40 years old with non-small cell lung cancer.

The sample holds one count of this clone. At one end, the junction sequence differs from germline, possibly due to a read error. The rearrangement uses TRBV24-1 and TRBJ1-2; D perhaps matches TRBD1 (5 bases). This CDR3 is 13 amino acids long. CDR1 KGHDR and CDR2 SFDVKD come from the germline V gene. CDR3 residues: CVTSDQRTGTWTF. Here the CDR3 DNA reads TGTGTCACCAGTGATCAAAGGACGGGGACCTGGACCTTC.

The chain has TRBV5-1 and TRBJ2-3; either TRBD1 or TRBD2 may fit D (5 bases each). The germline V gene has CDR1 SGHRS and CDR2 YFSETQ. V dropped 4 bases and J dropped 6 bases, with 9 bases sitting between them. The CDR3 runs 12 residues. The CDR3 bases are TGCGCCAGCAGCAGGGGAGTGGATACGCAGTATTTT. Encoded protein: CASSRGVDTQYF.

This chain uses TRBV5-1 with TRBJ2-6, with a tentative D call TRBD1 (6 bases). Per germline, CDR1 SGHRS and CDR2 YFSETQ. V shed 0 bases and J shed 2 bases, with 12 bases lying between them. This CDR3 contains 17 residues. The CDR3 protein is CASSLGGSGAGANVLTF. DNA for the CDR3: TGCGCCAGCAGCTTGGGAGGATCAGGGGCTGGGGCCAACGTCCTGACTTTC.

Only one count was recorded for this clone. This chain uses TRBV12-3 or TRBV12-4 with TRBJ2-3; D uncertain. The CDR3 length is 11 residues. V lost 5 bases, J lost 7 bases, and 7 bases lay in between. The CDR3 spells CASSVGNTQYF. As DNA, the CDR3 is TGTGCCAGCAGTGTAGGAAATACGCAGTATTTT.

This sequence joins TRBV15 and TRBJ2-5, with D possibly matching TRBD1 (6 bases). Looked up from germline, CDR1 is LNHNV and CDR2 is YYDKDF (reference sequence). This CDR3 is 18 amino acids long. The V end was cut by 0 bases, the J end by 2 bases, with 19 bases between. CDR3 DNA: TGTGCCACCAGCAGAGATGTACCAGGGGTAGGGTATCAAGAGACCCAGTACTTC. This codes for CATSRDVPGVGYQETQYF.

The chain couples TRBV3-1 (or the pseudogene TRBV3-2) to TRBJ2-4; D remains unclear. CDR3 size: 17 residues. CDR1 and CDR2 (germline): LGHDT, YNNKEL (reference sequence). Trimming cost V 5 bases and J 4 bases, with 21 bases left between them. In nucleotides, the CDR3 is TGTGCCAGCAGCGATATGCATCCTTTGCAAAGAAAAAACATTCAGTACTTC. It translates to CASSDMHPLQRKNIQYF.

CDR3 in amino acids: CAWSPGQGWLEKLFF. The DNA of the CDR3 is TGTGCCTGGAGTCCCGGACAGGGGTGGCTTGAAAAACTGTTTTTT. The chain is built from TRBV30 and TRBJ1-4; 9 nucleotides line up with TRBD1. Unmatched junction bases numbered 8, after V lost 2 bases and J lost 7 bases. The V gene's germline CDR1 is GTSNPN and CDR2 SVGIG (reference sequence). The CDR3 extends over 15 amino acids.

This chain uses TRBV29-1 with TRBJ2-5; D gene uncertain. Germline V gene data show CDR1 as SQVTM and CDR2 as ANQGSEA. With 4 bases removed from V and 0 bases from J, the gap between germline ends came to 12 bases. This CDR3 has 14 residues. CDR3 nucleotides: TGCAGCGTTGGATTTTTGACATACCAAGAGACCCAGTACTTC. It is translated as CSVGFLTYQETQYF.

This chain joins TRBV6-4 and TRBJ2-1; 12 nucleotides align to TRBD2. Germline assignment: CDR1 MRHNA and CDR2 SNTAGT. The junction had 1 base not matched to a gene; V was cut back by 5 bases and J by 5 bases. CDR3 length: 14 residues. DNA for the CDR3: TGTGCCAGCAGTTGGACTAGCGGGAACAATGAGCAGTTCTTC. As protein: CASSWTSGNNEQFF.

This clone occurred a few times. The rearrangement joins TRBV24-1 to TRBJ1-2; tentatively, D is TRBD1 (5 bases). From germline, CDR1 is KGHDR and CDR2 SFDVKD. The CDR3 sequence is 13 residues long. The ends were cut back, 4 bases at V and 14 bases at J, with 19 bases in the middle. CDR3 amino acids: CATSDQRTGTWTF. The CDR3 nucleotides are TGTGCCACCAGTGACCAAAGGACGGGGACCTGGACCTTC.

This chain links TRBV5-1 with TRBJ1-1, with D possibly matching TRBD1 (5 bases). The germline V gene encodes CDR1 SGHRS and CDR2 YFSETQ. CDR3 length: 14 amino acids. The V end lost 3 bases, the J end lost 1 base, and 10 bases lay between the germline ends. The chain's CDR3 is CASSSSGGNTEAFF. In DNA, the CDR3 is TGCGCCAGCAGCTCTTCCGGGGGGAACACTGAAGCTTTCTTT.

DNA for the CDR3: TGTGCCAGCAGTTTCAGACAGGTTAATGAAAAACTGTTTTTT. It translates to CASSFRQVNEKLFF. The chain is built from TRBV28 and TRBJ1-4; D might be TRBD1 (6 bases). The CDR3 is made up of 14 amino acids. Germline V gene lookup returns CDR1 MDHEN and CDR2 SYDVKM. Trimming pared 3 bases from V and 4 bases from J, leaving 9 bases between.

This chain joins TRBV5-6 and TRBJ2-7; D is possibly TRBD2 (5 bases). Germline CDR1 reads SGHDT; CDR2 reads YYEEEE. This CDR3 comprises 15 residues. V gave up 4 bases and J gave up 3 bases, with 17 bases separating them. The DNA for the CDR3 is TGTGCCAGCAGCCGTTGGATGGAGGCGGACTACGAGCAGTACTTC. It specifies CASSRWMEADYEQYF.

The rearrangement joins TRBV7-6 to TRBJ2-3; 9 nucleotides agree with TRBD2. Germline V CDR1 and CDR2: SGHVS, FNYEAQ. The length of the CDR3 is 16 residues. The J segment lost 5 bases and the V segment lost 1 base, leaving 7 bases of the junction unmatched. The DNA of the CDR3 is TGTGCCAGCAGCTTAGAGACTAGCGGATATATAGATACGCAGTATTTT. Translating it yields CASSLETSGYIDTQYF.

The rearrangement joins TRBV6-2 or TRBV6-3 to TRBJ1-5; TRBD1 might be the D (5 bases). Germline-derived CDR1 and CDR2 are MNHEY and SVGEGT. Between the trimmed V and J ends, which lost 4 bases and 1 base, there was a span of 8 bases. The length of the CDR3 is 14 residues. The CDR3 sequence: CASSSWDSNQPQHF. Here the CDR3 DNA reads TGTGCCAGCAGTTCCTGGGACAGCAATCAGCCCCAGCATTTT.

The chain uses TRBV28 and TRBJ2-1, with 9 bases that match TRBD2. Germline V gene sequence: CDR1 MDHEN, CDR2 SYDVKM. Trimming took 7 bases from V and 5 from J; bases not matched to a gene: 18. The length of the CDR3 is 18 residues. CDR3 sequence (DNA): TGTGCCAGCACCCAAGGTGGGGCCCTAGCGGGGCTAAACAATGAGCAGTTCTTC. This sequence encodes CASTQGGALAGLNNEQFF.

This CDR3 is CASSRDREGEAFF. CDR3 DNA: TGTGCCAGCAGCCGTGACAGGGAAGGTGAAGCTTTCTTT. The gene calls are TRBV7-3 and TRBJ1-1; 7 bases fit TRBD1. V shed 5 bases, J shed 7 bases, and the junction held 7 bases outside the gene matches. The CDR3 spans 13 residues. Germline V gives CDR1 SGHTA, CDR2 FQGTGA.

The V gene is TRBV20-1, the J gene TRBJ2-2; TRBD1 or TRBD2 may be the D gene (5 bases each). CDR1 is DFQATT and CDR2 is SNEGSKA in the germline V gene (reference sequence). The CDR3 contains 11 residues. The V gene lost 6 bases and the J gene lost 7 bases, with 9 bases spanning the gap. CDR3 coding DNA: TGCAGTGCCGTGGGGGACGGGGAGCTGTTTTTT. It specifies CSAVGDGELFF.

This chain connects TRBV30 to TRBJ1-3, with unresolved D. Trimming cost V 5 bases and J 3 bases, with 8 bases left between them. CDR1 is GTSNPN and CDR2 is SVGIG in the germline V gene (reference sequence). This CDR3 region has 12 residues. The CDR3 loop is CAWVVNGNTIYF. The CDR3 nucleotides are TGTGCCTGGGTGGTCAATGGAAACACCATATATTTT.

The chain uses TRBV3-1 (or the pseudogene TRBV3-2) and TRBJ2-1; D gene uncertain. The CDR3 has 12 residues. V gave up 4 bases and J gave up 7 bases, with 8 bases separating them. Looked up from germline, CDR1 is LGHDT and CDR2 is YNNKEL (reference sequence). For the CDR3, the DNA is TGTGCCAGCAGCCGAGAGAGGAATGAGCAGTTCTTC. The encoded protein is CASSRERNEQFF.

The V call is TRBV24-1, the J call TRBJ1-5; 7 positions agree with TRBD1. Losses at the gene ends were 2 bases for V and 3 bases for J; bases not matched to a gene: 3. Germline-derived CDR1 and CDR2 are KGHDR and SFDVKD. This CDR3 spans 15 amino acids. CDR3 residues: CATSDSGTVNQPQHF. In DNA, the CDR3 is TGTGCCACCAGTGATTCCGGGACAGTCAATCAGCCCCAGCATTTT.

The V call is TRBV6-2 or TRBV6-3, the J call TRBJ1-4; 7 bases are a match to TRBD1. The CDR3 spans 13 residues. Per the germline V gene, CDR1 is MNHEY and CDR2 is SVGEGT. With 5 bases clipped from V and 6 bases from J, the junction kept 3 bases outside the gene matches. CDR3 coding DNA: TGTGCCAGCAGTGGACAGGATTATGAAAAACTGTTTTTT. Encoded protein: CASSGQDYEKLFF.

The V gene is TRBV7-6, the J gene TRBJ2-3; D is perhaps TRBD2 (5 bases). V gave up 5 bases and J gave up 5 bases, with 11 bases separating them. Looked up from germline, CDR1 is SGHVS and CDR2 is FNYEAQ. CDR3 length: 13 amino acids. CDR3 coding DNA: TGTGCCAGCAGCCTGCTCCGGGGAGATACGCAGTATTTT. This codes for CASSLLRGDTQYF.

The genes are TRBV13 and TRBJ2-1, with D perhaps TRBD1 or TRBD2 (6 bases each). The CDR3 runs 15 residues. Trimming took off 5 bases at V and 8 bases at J, with 19 bases between the two ends. CDR1 is PRHDT, CDR2 FYEKMQ, per germline (reference sequence). The CDR3 is CASSPEGDQLDEQFF. CDR3 in DNA: TGTGCCAGCAGCCCGGAGGGGGATCAGTTAGATGAGCAGTTCTTC.

The chain couples TRBV14 to TRBJ2-2; D is uncertain. The length of the CDR3 is 13 residues. V lost 1 base to trimming and J lost 5 bases, with 5 bases between them. Germline values: CDR1 SGHDN, CDR2 FVKESK. The CDR3 sequence: CASSQALTGELFF. CDR3 nucleotides: TGTGCCAGCAGCCAAGCCCTAACCGGGGAGCTGTTTTTT.

This chain uses TRBV18 with TRBJ1-5; D is uncertain. This CDR3 region has 16 residues. Germline-derived CDR1 and CDR2 are KGHSH and LQKENI. Deletions cut 0 bases from V and 9 bases from J, with 18 bases between. CDR3 sequence: CASSPPEAGRSRPQHF. In DNA, the CDR3 is TGTGCCAGCTCACCACCGGAGGCAGGCCGGAGTCGGCCCCAGCATTTT.

The rearrangement joins TRBV13 to TRBJ1-2; 7 bases fit TRBD1. Trimming at V came to 4 bases and at J to 8 bases, leaving 13 bases not matched to a gene. CDR1 is PRHDT and CDR2 is FYEKMQ in the germline V gene (reference sequence). The CDR3 totals 15 residues. CDR3 residues: CASSSRGTAVSGYTF. CDR3 bases: TGTGCCAGCAGCTCCAGAGGGACAGCCGTCTCGGGCTACACCTTC.

This clone was recorded a few times. The chain couples TRBV2 to TRBJ1-3; no reliable D call. This CDR3 region has 14 residues. Trimming left V 11 bases short and J 0 bases short, with 14 bases between. Germline loops: CDR1 SNHLY, CDR2 FYNNEI. The CDR3 is CADRVGRSGNTIYF. CDR3 DNA sequence: TGTGCCGATCGGGTGGGCCGCTCTGGAAACACCATATATTTT.

The chain couples TRBV10-2 to TRBJ2-1, with D possibly TRBD2 on 5 matching bases. This CDR3 is 13 amino acids long. Trimming pared 6 bases from V and 4 bases from J, leaving 10 bases between. The V gene's germline CDR1 is WSHSY and CDR2 SAAADI. CDR3 amino acids: CASSATRYNEQFF. In DNA, the CDR3 is TGCGCCAGCAGCGCTACTAGGTACAATGAGCAGTTCTTC.

This clone was seen only once. The chain joins TRBV4-1 to TRBJ2-1; D call uncertain. With 0 bases removed from V and 0 bases from J, the gap between germline ends came to 12 bases. Germline lookup yields CDR1 MGHRA and CDR2 YSYEKL. This CDR3 comprises 17 residues. The CDR3 DNA sequence: TGCGCCAGCAGCCAAGATTACGGAAGGAGCTCCTACAATGAGCAGTTCTTC. Amino acids: CASSQDYGRSSYNEQFF.

V is TRBV27 and J is TRBJ2-5; 9 bases align to TRBD2. In germline, CDR1 is MNHEY, CDR2 SMNVEV (reference sequence). The CDR3 contains 17 residues. V shed 6 bases and J 1 base; nucleotides not matched to a gene: 12. CDR3 sequence reads: CASSPSGVLGTQETQYF. For the CDR3, the DNA is TGTGCCAGCAGCCCTAGCGGGGTCCTGGGGACCCAAGAGACCCAGTACTTC.